Listed below are T cell receptor beta chains from one sample, sequenced in a study of CD8 T cells in ankylosing spondylitis. Via MiXCR, TCRdb re-called the 5' RACE reads, giving one row per CDR3 protein. This repertoire shows tens of thousands of distinct CDR3 sequences, less than 6% found once; its top ten account for about 2%. The material sequenced was blood, either unsorted or a sorted T cell fraction (not recorded which). These receptors were obtained from a male donor with ankylosing spondylitis or in good health (not recorded which). Both conserved end residues are part of each CDR3. D genes are given only for firm matches. Some rows have no size entry. The others give once, few or many, or a class for an expanded clone.

D: -
J: TRBJ2-7
length: 13
V: TRBV20-1
size: few
DNA: TGCAGTGCTAGAGTTCAGGGTGGCCACGAGCAGTACTTC
CDR3: CSARVQGGHEQYF

D: TRBD2
J: TRBJ2-5
length: 17
V: TRBV12-3/TRBV12-4
size: many
DNA: TGTGCCAGCAGTTCCGGACTAGCGGGGGGGGTCCAAGAGACCCAGTACTTC
CDR3: CASSSGLAGGVQETQYF

D: -
J: TRBJ2-1
length: 14
V: TRBV19
size: many
DNA: TGTGCCAGTAGTTGGGGATCCAACTACAATGAGCAGTTCTTC
CDR3: CASSWGSNYNEQFF

D: -
J: TRBJ2-1
length: 14
V: TRBV19
size: many
DNA: TGTGCCAGTAGTATAGTGGGGCGGGGCAATGAGCAGTTCTTC
CDR3: CASSIVGRGNEQFF

D: -
J: TRBJ1-2
length: 14
V: TRBV7-8
size: many
DNA: TGTGCCAGCAGCGACCGGACATGGGACTATGGCTACACCTTC
CDR3: CASSDRTWDYGYTF

D: TRBD1
J: TRBJ1-4
length: 16
V: TRBV5-1
size: -
DNA: TGTGCCAGCAGCCGCGGGGGACAGTTGGCTAATGGAAAACTGTTTTTT
CDR3: CASSRGGQLANGKLFF

D: -
J: TRBJ1-3
length: 16
V: TRBV11-2
size: many
DNA: TGTGCCAGCAGCGGAGTTAGGAGTAGCTCTGGAAACACCATATATTTT
CDR3: CASSGVRSSSGNTIYF

D: -
J: TRBJ2-5
length: 14
V: TRBV5-1
size: many
DNA: TGCGCCAGCAGGGGGTACATCGGCGCAGAGACCCAGTACTTC
CDR3: CASRGYIGAETQYF

D: TRBD2
J: TRBJ2-1
length: 16
V: TRBV7-2
size: few
DNA: TGTGCCAGCAGCCCGGGGGCGACTAGCGGGGTTAATGAGCAGTTCTTC
CDR3: CASSPGATSGVNEQFF

D: TRBD1
J: TRBJ1-4
length: 13
V: TRBV19
size: many
DNA: TGTGCCAGTAGTGGAAACAGGGGTGAAAAACTGTTTTTT
CDR3: CASSGNRGEKLFF

D: TRBD1
J: TRBJ2-7
length: 14
V: TRBV20-1
size: few
DNA: TGCAGTGCTTTGACCGGGACAGGGGACTACGAGCAGTACTTC
CDR3: CSALTGTGDYEQYF

D: -
J: TRBJ2-5
length: 14
V: TRBV11-2
size: few
DNA: TGTGCCAGCAGCCCAGATCTCAGGCGAGAGACCCAGTACTTC
CDR3: CASSPDLRRETQYF

D: TRBD2
J: TRBJ2-5
length: 17
V: TRBV10-3
size: many
DNA: TGTGCCATCAGTGATGAGGGGGCTAGCGGGGGCTCGGAGACCCAGTACTTC
CDR3: CAISDEGASGGSETQYF

D: -
J: TRBJ2-5
length: 15
V: TRBV7-9
size: few
DNA: TGTGCCAGCAGCTTAGGACGCTCAGAGTGGGAGACCCAGTACTTC
CDR3: CASSLGRSEWETQYF

D: -
J: TRBJ2-7
length: 14
V: TRBV6-5
size: many
DNA: TGTGCCAGCAGTTACCGGGGCGCCTCCTACGAGCAGTACTTC
CDR3: CASSYRGASYEQYF

D: TRBD1
J: TRBJ1-1
length: 17
V: TRBV6-2/TRBV6-3
size: many
DNA: TGTGCCAGCAGTTACCCTCCACGGACAGGGGTGGACACTGAAGCTTTCTTT
CDR3: CASSYPPRTGVDTEAFF

D: -
J: TRBJ2-7
length: 13
V: TRBV12-3/TRBV12-4
size: -
DNA: TGTGCCAGCAGTTTAGGAGAGTACTACGAGCAGTACTTC
CDR3: CASSLGEYYEQYF

D: TRBD2
J: TRBJ2-5
length: 16
V: TRBV28
size: many
DNA: TGTGCCAGCAGTTCAAGCGGACTAGCGGGAAAAGAGACCCAGTACTTC
CDR3: CASSSSGLAGKETQYF

D: -
J: TRBJ1-2
length: 15
V: TRBV5-1
size: many
DNA: TGCGCCAGCAGCTTGGAAATTCCGGAGCAGAATGGCTACACCTTC
CDR3: CASSLEIPEQNGYTF

D: TRBD2
J: TRBJ2-1
length: 15
V: TRBV20-1
size: many
DNA: TGCAGTGCGTTGACTAGCCTTACACTCTACAATGAGCAGTTCTTC
CDR3: CSALTSLTLYNEQFF

D: -
J: TRBJ2-5
length: 14
V: TRBV23-1
size: -
DNA: TGCGCCAGCAGTCAACTGAGGGCAGGAGAGACCCAGTACTTC
CDR3: CASSQLRAGETQYF

D: -
J: TRBJ1-2
length: 15
V: TRBV12-3/TRBV12-4
size: many
DNA: TGTGCCAGCAGATTGGGCTCCGGACTCTGGGAAGGCTACACCTTC
CDR3: CASRLGSGLWEGYTF

D: -
J: TRBJ1-5
length: 14
V: TRBV4-1
size: many
DNA: TGCGCCAGCAGCCCTCAGAGCGGCAACCGGCCCCAGCATTTT
CDR3: CASSPQSGNRPQHF

D: TRBD2
J: TRBJ2-3
length: 20
V: TRBV20-1
size: many
DNA: TGCAGTGCTAGACTCCCCTTGGGGGGACTAGCGGCCTCTAGCACAGATACGCAGTATTTT
CDR3: CSARLPLGGLAASSTDTQYF

D: -
J: TRBJ2-3
length: 13
V: TRBV4-3
size: many
DNA: TGCGCCAGCAGCCCGACTACTTCAGATACGCAGTATTTT
CDR3: CASSPTTSDTQYF

D: -
J: TRBJ1-2
length: 14
V: TRBV4-1
size: many
DNA: TGCGCCAGCAGCCAAGATAGGGGCTCTGGGGGCTACACCTTC
CDR3: CASSQDRGSGGYTF

D: -
J: TRBJ2-2
length: 13
V: TRBV24-1
size: many
DNA: TGTGCCACTGAGTTCGGGGGCAGCGGGGAGCTGTTTTTT
CDR3: CATEFGGSGELFF

D: -
J: TRBJ2-1
length: 17
V: TRBV7-2
size: few
DNA: TGTGCCAGCAGCAATCCCCAGTGGGGGCTCCCCTACAATGAGCAGTTCTTC
CDR3: CASSNPQWGLPYNEQFF

D: -
J: TRBJ2-7
length: 11
V: TRBV20-1
size: many
DNA: TGCAGTACTCGAACTACCTACGAGCAGTACTTC
CDR3: CSTRTTYEQYF

D: -
J: TRBJ2-7
length: 17
V: TRBV4-1
size: many
DNA: TGCGCCAGCAGCCATAAGATGAGCGCCCAATCCCCCTACGAGCAGTACTTC
CDR3: CASSHKMSAQSPYEQYF

D: -
J: TRBJ2-7
length: 9
V: TRBV5-1
size: many
DNA: TGCGGACTTGCCTACGAGCAGTACTTC
CDR3: CGLAYEQYF

D: TRBD2
J: TRBJ2-3
length: 19
V: TRBV4-2
size: few
DNA: TGTGCCAGGGGCCCCGGTCTAGCGGGGGGGCCGTTTGGCGCAGATACGCAGTATTTT
CDR3: CARGPGLAGGPFGADTQYF

D: TRBD1
J: TRBJ1-1
length: 16
V: TRBV3-1
size: many
DNA: TGTGCCAGCAGACCCGGGACAGGGGTTTTGGGCACTGAAGCTTTCTTT
CDR3: CASRPGTGVLGTEAFF

D: -
J: TRBJ1-1
length: 16
V: TRBV7-6
size: many
DNA: TGTGCCAGCAGCCCCCAAGGTGGGGGGTTGTGGACTGAAGCTTTCTTT
CDR3: CASSPQGGGLWTEAFF

D: -
J: TRBJ2-3
length: 15
V: TRBV20-1
size: many
DNA: TGCAGTGCGGATACGGGACTCGAAACCCAAGATACGCAGTATTTT
CDR3: CSADTGLETQDTQYF

D: -
J: TRBJ1-1
length: 14
V: TRBV19
size: many
DNA: TGTGCCAGTAGTATTGAAAGGCGGAACACTGAAGCTTTCTTT
CDR3: CASSIERRNTEAFF

D: TRBD2
J: TRBJ2-2
length: 16
V: TRBV7-1
size: many
DNA: TGTGCCAGCAGCTCGTCTAGCGGGGGCTCCGACGGGGAGCTGTTTTTT
CDR3: CASSSSSGGSDGELFF

D: -
J: TRBJ1-6
length: 16
V: TRBV3-1
size: many
DNA: TGTGCCAGCAGCCAAGATGCGGGGGTCTCAAATTCACCCCTCCACTTT
CDR3: CASSQDAGVSNSPLHF

D: -
J: TRBJ2-2
length: 12
V: TRBV7-3
size: many
DNA: TGTGCCAGCAGCTATGACACCGGGGAGCTGTTTTTT
CDR3: CASSYDTGELFF

D: TRBD2
J: TRBJ2-1
length: 14
V: TRBV10-3
size: many
DNA: TGTGCCATCAGGGGCGGGGGGGCCGAGAATGAGCAGTTCTTC
CDR3: CAIRGGGAENEQFF

D: -
J: TRBJ2-7
length: 14
V: TRBV4-1
size: many
DNA: TGCGCCAGCAGCGCCCGGGCCCCCTCCTACGAGCAGTACTTC
CDR3: CASSARAPSYEQYF

D: TRBD1
J: TRBJ2-3
length: 13
V: TRBV5-1
size: many
DNA: TGCGCCAGCAGCTGGGACAGGGCAGATACGCAGTATTTT
CDR3: CASSWDRADTQYF

D: TRBD1
J: TRBJ1-1
length: 14
V: TRBV18
size: many
DNA: TGTGCCAGCTCACCAGCACAGGGGGGAACTGAAGCTTTCTTT
CDR3: CASSPAQGGTEAFF

D: -
J: TRBJ1-1
length: 15
V: TRBV11-2
size: many
DNA: TGTGCCAGCAGCTTAGGAGGTGGGATCAACACTGAAGCTTTCTTT
CDR3: CASSLGGGINTEAFF

D: TRBD1
J: TRBJ1-5
length: 16
V: TRBV6-1
size: many
DNA: TGTGCCAGCAGTGAACTCCCAGGGGGGGGGGATCAGCCCCAGCATTTT
CDR3: CASSELPGGGDQPQHF

D: -
J: TRBJ1-1
length: 15
V: TRBV20-1
size: many
DNA: TGCAGTGCTAGAGAAAGCATGGCGGGGAACACTGAAGCTTTCTTT
CDR3: CSARESMAGNTEAFF

D: -
J: TRBJ2-3
length: 16
V: TRBV30
size: few
DNA: TGTGCCTGGAGCGCCCTGCGGGGGCTGAGCACAGATACGCAGTATTTT
CDR3: CAWSALRGLSTDTQYF

D: -
J: TRBJ1-3
length: 12
V: TRBV29-1
size: many
DNA: TGCAGCGTCGGGACAAATGGAAACACCATATATTTT
CDR3: CSVGTNGNTIYF

D: -
J: TRBJ2-5
length: 15
V: TRBV7-8
size: many
DNA: TGTGCCAGCAGCTTAGGCCGTAGCCAGGAAGAGACCCAGTACTTC
CDR3: CASSLGRSQEETQYF

D: -
J: TRBJ1-1
length: 14
V: TRBV19
size: many
DNA: TGTGCCAGTTGGGGGTACGGGGTGAACACTGAAGCTTTCTTT
CDR3: CASWGYGVNTEAFF